This T cell receptor beta chain was obtained from a study of T cells in Graves' hyperthyroidism and ophthalmopathy (dated by TCRdb to about 2019). Context from the whole study: Peripheral blood was collected at initial diagnosis, before any treatment. In roughly six Graves' hyperthyroidism patients, the study also compared T-cell repertoires from thyroid tissue with T-cell repertoires from blood. The paper describes TCR Vbeta CDR3 sequencing of 140 or so peripheral blood samples, made up of around 41 ophthalmopathy patients, 70 to 75 hyperthyroidism patients and 17 progressor patients. An independent validation cohort of around 19 hyperthyroidism patients and approximately 15 patients who later progressed to ophthalmopathy tested prospective prediction of ophthalmopathy. After sampling, hyperthyroidism patients received methimazole starting at 30 mg daily, and ophthalmopathy patients received high-dose intravenous methylprednisolone. For training and testing, the 80 to 100 patients in the discovery cohort were randomly divided in a 7:3 ratio. A discovery cohort of approximately 100 patients, about 43 with Graves' ophthalmopathy and 57 with stable Graves' hyperthyroidism, was used to find distinguishing TCR V-J signatures.

Trimming removed 6 bases from V and 0 bases from J, leaving 9 bases between the germline ends. The germline V gene (reference sequence) supplies CDR1 SEHNR and CDR2 FQNEAQ. The CDR3 holds 14 amino acids from the cysteine to the phenylalanine. The retained sequence is limited to the CDR3, 42 bases, with the frame set at the first base. Stable Graves' hyperthyroidism was defined as the absence of progression to ophthalmopathy over 18 months of follow-up. The hyperthyroidism patients were between 18 and 65 years old and newly diagnosed, with a disease duration of less than 2 months. Patients with uncontrolled infections, other autoimmune diseases, pregnancy or lactation were excluded. Clinical symptoms, serum thyroxine and TRAb, thyroid ultrasound, and orbital computed tomography formed the basis for the diagnoses. PBMCs were separated from 7.5 to 10 ml of fresh peripheral blood using Ficoll-Paque density gradient centrifugation. Total RNA was extracted with Trizol reagent, and quality was checked on an Agilent 2100 Bioanalyzer.

In the case of this clonotype: Its antigen is unknown. No much larger clonotype is one base removed from it; base qualities were not supplied.

What the research found in general, with its limitations: In validation, the model predicted progression to ophthalmopathy a median of roughly 6.2 months before onset, with approximately 70% sensitivity and 72.22% specificity. Most expanded thyroid clonotypes (frequency above 0.001) were also found in blood, which suggests that blood repertoires may mirror thyroid immune responses. Ophthalmopathy was separated from stable hyperthyroidism by a 13 V-J signature model, with around 90% sensitivity and 81% to 82% specificity obtained in cross-validation and 80%/75% obtained in testing. No statistical method was used to set the sample size in advance, and investigators knew the group allocation.

The TCR beta CDR3 regions were amplified from the RNA transcripts. The first round of RT-PCR for the TCR CDR3 was performed with the HTBI primer set and the Qiagen OneStep RT-PCR kit. Libraries were constructed in a second round of multiplex PCR, after which size selection and purification were carried out. Libraries were sequenced paired-end with 100 bp reads on an Illumina HiSeq2000. On the authors' methods: SOAPnuke was used to process the raw data, removing reads that contained adapters or uncalled bases, had a mean Phred below 15, or lacked an exact match to the constant primer or identifier. High-quality paired reads were merged with COPE v1.2.5, and unique nucleotide sequences were defined as clonotypes. Clonotypes were aligned to IMGT TRBV, TRBD and TRBJ reference segments using MiTCR v1.1. Analysis was restricted to V-J combinations with a frequency above 0.0001, which covered approximately 99% of repertoires. The TCS score was defined as the ratio of F50 (clonal expansion) to E x V (chaos), calculated using BLOSUM62-based TCRdist between CDR3 peptides within each V-J. Welch's t-statistics and random forest reduced 450 to 600 V-J features to roughly 13, which were used in a naive Bayes classifier (R e1071). The raw public data were reprocessed by TCRdb itself: fastp quality trimming at Q25, MiXCR clonotype calling, in-frame beta chains only. One record per CDR3 amino acid sequence lists the most common genes and DNA. TCRdb, not the authors, supplied the V and J calls. In all, the sample holds 380,000 or so distinct CDR3 sequences, and approximately 15% of those were seen once. Of the sample, 20% to 25% falls within the top ten clones.

What was sequenced was blood. This receptor was obtained from a woman aged 25-40 years with Graves' hyperthyroidism. Rearrangement joined TRBV7-9 to TRBJ1-3, with the D gene uncertain. The CDR3 sequence is CASSFVSSGNTIYF. The bases read TGTGCCAGCAGTTTCGTTAGCTCTGGAAACACCATATATTTT.